This entry lists 4 T cell receptor beta chains sequenced from one sample in a study of T cell responses to AZD1222 COVID-19 vaccine (dated by TCRdb to the early 2020s). The time point label of this sample denotes: about 28 days (+/-7) after the second vaccine dose. The receptor library was made with the immunoSEQ multiplex PCR assay. Imported from immuneACCESS, the table was reduced by TCRdb to in-frame sequences with V and J called. These copies leave out some clones; in studies compared against another copy, an unresolved V gene accounts for under half, and the cause of the remainder is not known. A total of 80,000 to 90,000 clones appear in this sample, just over 90% of them only once. The ten largest clones represent less than 6% of the sample. Sample: peripheral blood, taken 28 days after the second AZD1222 dose. The receptors shown here come from an adult who received the AZD1222 COVID-19 vaccine.

The chain links TRBV18 to TRBJ1-1; D is perhaps TRBD1 (5 bases). CDR3 length equals 16 residues. Trimming pared 3 bases from V and 4 bases from J, leaving 18 bases between. Germline-derived CDR1 and CDR2 are KGHSH and LQKENI. CDR3 loop: CASSPPSRGRGTEAFF. CDR3 sequence (DNA): TGTGCCAGCTCACCCCCCTCGCGGGGAAGGGGCACTGAAGCTTTCTTT.

The sample holds one count of this clone. The CDR3 spells CASGFGSKETQYF. The CDR3 DNA follows: TGTGCTAGTGGTTTCGGTAGTAAAGAGACCCAGTACTTC. The V and J genes are TRBV12-5 and TRBJ2-5; no firm D call. CDR1 LGHNT and CDR2 FRNRAP come from the germline V gene. The CDR3 loop spans 13 amino acids. Trimming took off 3 bases at V and 3 bases at J, with 8 bases between the two ends.

This chain joins TRBV7-9 and TRBJ2-3, with 10 nucleotides matching TRBD2. This CDR3 is built from 14 residues. With 8 bases clipped from V and 6 bases from J, the junction kept 8 bases outside the gene matches. In germline, CDR1 is SEHNR, CDR2 FQNEAQ (reference sequence). CDR3 bases: TGTGCCAGCGTCTTAGCGGGGGGAAAGGATACGCAGTATTTT. It yields the protein CASVLAGGKDTQYF.

The rearrangement joins TRBV5-4 to TRBJ1-3, with D unresolved. Trimming cost V 2 bases and J 0 bases, with 3 bases left between them. Germline V gene data show CDR1 as SGHNT and CDR2 as YYREEE (reference sequence). CDR3 length: 13 amino acids. The CDR3 region is CASSFSSGNTIYF. The CDR3 nucleotides are TGTGCCAGCAGCTTCTCCTCTGGAAACACCATATATTTT.